The 21 T cell receptor beta chains below all came from one sample that was sequenced in a study of blood T cell repertoires in COVID-19 (dated by TCRdb to the early 2020s). Library generation was performed with the immunoSEQ multiplex PCR assay. The table was pulled from immuneACCESS by TCRdb, which kept in-frame rearrangements only. Such tables lose some clones; where checked, under half of the loss comes from unresolved V genes, and the rest has no known cause. The sample has about 49,000 clones on record, 90% to 95% of them singletons. The ten most abundant clones make up 2.5% to 3.5% of the sample. The sample was peripheral blood. The receptors shown here come from a human donor in a cohort sampled during active COVID-19.

This clone has only a few counts. This rearrangement joins TRBV7-9 to TRBJ2-1; 7 bases align to TRBD2. After removal of 2 bases from V and 0 bases from J, the junction contained 1 base not matched to a gene. CDR1 and CDR2 (germline): SEHNR, FQNEAQ (reference sequence). The CDR3 length is 15 residues. CDR3 amino acids: CASSLLADSYNEQFF. DNA for the CDR3: TGTGCCAGCAGCTTACTAGCGGACTCCTACAATGAGCAGTTCTTC.

The V and J genes are TRBV6-6 and TRBJ1-2; TRBD1 might be the D (6 bases). The CDR3 contains 16 residues. Germline V gene data show CDR1 as MNHNY and CDR2 as SVGAGI (reference sequence). V was cut by 7 bases and J by 2 bases, with 20 bases left in between. Here the CDR3 reads CASTRVLDRTNYGYTF. The CDR3 nucleotides are TGTGCCAGCACCCGCGTTCTGGACAGAACAAACTATGGCTACACCTTC.

The rearrangement links TRBV5-4 to TRBJ2-2, with 10 bases aligning to TRBD2. Per germline, CDR1 SGHNT and CDR2 YYREEE (reference sequence). This CDR3 has 15 amino acids. Trimming cost V 4 bases and J 6 bases; bases outside gene matches: 6. The chain's CDR3 is CASSPKRGGSGELFF. In DNA form, the CDR3 reads TGTGCCAGCAGCCCTAAGCGGGGGGGCTCCGGGGAGCTGTTTTTT.

The rearrangement links TRBV6-5 to TRBJ2-2; tentative D call: TRBD2 (5 bases). Germline V gene sequence: CDR1 MNHEY, CDR2 SVGAGI. The germline V and J ends were trimmed by 4 bases and 13 bases, with 22 bases remaining between them. The CDR3 has 15 amino acids. CDR3 sequence reads: CASSSNPIRGALLFF. As DNA, the CDR3 is TGTGCCAGCAGTTCCAACCCTATACGGGGAGCTCTGCTGTTTTTT.

The V and J genes are TRBV18 and TRBJ2-5; 9 bases are a match to TRBD1. The CDR3 length is 12 residues. Germline CDR1 is KGHSH and CDR2 is LQKENI. Trimming removed 8 bases from V and 3 bases from J; junction bases left unmatched: 1. This chain's CDR3 is CASGDREETQYF. The CDR3 bases are TGTGCCAGCGGGGACAGGGAAGAGACCCAGTACTTC.

The rearrangement joins TRBV19 to TRBJ2-7; 9 bases are shared with TRBD2. The CDR3 runs 14 residues. The V segment lost 4 bases and the J segment 4 bases; nucleotides outside the gene matches: 5. Germline CDR1 is LNHDA and CDR2 is SQIVND (reference sequence). CDR3 nucleotides: TGTGCCAGTAGTAGATTAGCGGGAGCATACGAGCAGTACTTC. This sequence encodes CASSRLAGAYEQYF.

The rearrangement joins TRBV24-1 to TRBJ1-5; D perhaps matches TRBD1 (5 bases). Trimming shortened V by 5 bases and J by 7 bases, and 17 bases separated the two germline ends. The V gene's germline CDR1 is KGHDR and CDR2 SFDVKD. This CDR3 spans 15 amino acids. In DNA, the CDR3 is TGTGCCACCAGTGCCGGAGGGGAGGGGTTCCAGCCCCAGCATTTT. Residues: CATSAGGEGFQPQHF.

This clone has just one count. J is TRBJ2-7 and V is TRBV28; tentatively, D is TRBD2 (5 bases). CDR1 and CDR2 (germline): MDHEN, SYDVKM. The CDR3 contains 13 residues. V dropped 4 bases and J dropped 4 bases, with 11 bases sitting between them. The CDR3 sequence is CASSSLTGYEQYV. In nucleotides, the CDR3 is TGTGCCAGCAGTTCACTGACGGGGTACGAGCAGTACGTC.

The chain employs TRBV5-6 and TRBJ1-1; possible D gene TRBD1, 5 bases. V was cut by 6 bases and J by 3 bases, with 15 bases left in between. There are 14 residues in the CDR3. Germline CDR1 SGHDT, CDR2 YYEEEE. The CDR3: CASIPAGGYTEAFF. CDR3 nucleotide sequence: TGTGCCAGCATCCCTGCCGGGGGGTACACTGAAGCTTTCTTT.

This clone appeared a few times. This chain joins TRBV10-3 and TRBJ1-5; 10 positions match TRBD1. CDR3 length equals 14 residues. Germline-derived CDR1 and CDR2 are ENHRY and SYGVKD. Trimming removed 11 bases from V and 2 bases from J; junction bases left unmatched: 6. In DNA form, the CDR3 reads TGTGCCGCGGGACAGGGGAACGGCAATCAGCCCCAGCATTTT. Its translation: CAAGQGNGNQPQHF.

This rearrangement joins TRBV3-1 (or the pseudogene TRBV3-2) to TRBJ1-1; TRBD1 agrees at 7 bases. The CDR3 runs to 15 residues. V lost 6 bases, J lost 1 base, and 8 bases stayed unmatched. Germline loops: CDR1 LGHDT, CDR2 YNNKEL (reference sequence). The CDR3 nucleotides read TGTGCCAGCAGGGGGGACAGAAGGCGGAACACTGAAGCTTTCTTT. Encoded protein: CASRGDRRRNTEAFF.

This clone was observed once. The J gene is TRBJ2-2, the V gene TRBV19; D gene ambiguous. Trimming took 5 bases from V and 1 from J, leaving 8 bases between them. The CDR3 runs 14 residues. Germline assignment: CDR1 LNHDA and CDR2 SQIVND (reference sequence). The DNA of the CDR3 is TGTGCCAGTAGTCCCCAGGTGAACACCGGGGAGCTGTTTTTT. Its translation is CASSPQVNTGELFF.

The chain combines TRBV27 with TRBJ2-7, with unresolved D. Looked up from germline, CDR1 is MNHEY and CDR2 is SMNVEV (reference sequence). The CDR3 length is 12 residues. V was cut by 4 bases and J by 1 base, with 5 bases left in between. Here the CDR3 reads CASSSTSYEQYF. The DNA for the CDR3 is TGTGCCAGCAGTTCCACTTCCTACGAGCAGTACTTC.

This sequence joins TRBV11-2 and TRBJ1-5, with a tentative D call TRBD1 (5 bases). Germline CDR1 is SGHAT and CDR2 is FQNNGV. This CDR3 has 14 amino acids. V lost 3 bases and J 6 bases, leaving 12 bases between the germline ends. The DNA for the CDR3 is TGTGCCAGCAGCTTGCAGGGTGAGGTTCAGCCCCAGCATTTT. It is translated as CASSLQGEVQPQHF. The entire variable domain, with the rest obtained from reference TRBV11-2 and TRBJ1-5, is as follows: EAGVAQSPRYKIIEKRQSVAFWCNPISGHATLYWYQQILGQGPKLLIQFQNNGVVDDSQLPKDRFSAERLKGVDSTLKIQPAKLEDSAVYLCASSLQGEVQPQHFGDGTRLSIL.

This rearrangement joins TRBV5-4 to TRBJ2-3; a weak D match, TRBD1 (5 bases). Per the germline V gene, CDR1 is SGHNT and CDR2 is YYREEE (reference sequence). V was shortened by 2 bases and J by 0 bases, with 10 bases between the two germline ends. The CDR3 length is 15 residues. CDR3 region: CASSFPQGSTDTQYF. CDR3 coding DNA: TGTGCCAGCAGCTTCCCCCAGGGAAGCACAGATACGCAGTATTTT.

The chain is built from TRBV7-2 and TRBJ2-7, with a weak D call TRBD1 (6 bases). V was pared by 5 bases and J by 4 bases, with 15 bases between. The germline gives CDR1 SGHTA, CDR2 FQGNSA. This CDR3 region has 14 residues. The CDR3 nucleotides are TGTGCCAGCAGCCCGGACAGCTTGCATTACGAGCAGTACGTC. Encoded protein: CASSPDSLHYEQYV.

The chain links TRBV14 to TRBJ2-7; D is possibly TRBD2 (7 bases). In germline, CDR1 is SGHDN, CDR2 FVKESK. The CDR3 spans 16 residues. The V end was cut by 3 bases, the J end by 0 bases, with 15 bases between. CDR3 nucleotide sequence: TGTGCCAGCAGCCACCCCAGGGGAGGGAGCTCCTACGAGCAGTACTTC. It yields the protein CASSHPRGGSSYEQYF. Looking up the rest from reference TRBV14 and TRBJ2-7 gives the full variable domain: EAGVTQFPSHSVIEKGQTVTLRCDPISGHDNLYWYRRVMGKEIKFLLHFVKESKQDESGMPNNRFLAERTGGTYSTLKVQPAELEDSGVYFCASSHPRGGSSYEQYFGPGTRLTVT.

The rearrangement uses TRBV28 and TRBJ2-1, with TRBD2 as a possible D gene (6 bases). Germline assignment: CDR1 MDHEN and CDR2 SYDVKM. This CDR3 spans 16 amino acids. The germline V and J ends were trimmed by 10 bases and 0 bases, with 19 bases remaining between them. The CDR3 sequence is CATMTIAESSYNEQFF. The CDR3 DNA follows: TGTGCCACCATGACTATAGCGGAAAGCTCCTACAATGAGCAGTTCTTC.

The V and J genes are TRBV25-1 and TRBJ1-5; D remains ambiguous. V lost 0 bases, J lost 0 bases, and 3 bases lay in between. Per the germline V gene, CDR1 is MGHDK and CDR2 is SYGVNS. The CDR3 runs to 14 residues. CDR3 in DNA: TGTGCCAGCAGTGAATATATTAGCAATCAGCCCCAGCATTTT. It codes for CASSEYISNQPQHF.

V and J are TRBV19 and TRBJ2-6, with 7 bases matching TRBD2. V lost 1 base, J lost 2 bases, and 2 bases stayed unmatched. The germline V gene encodes CDR1 LNHDA and CDR2 SQIVND (reference sequence). The CDR3 spans 16 residues. The CDR3 loop reads CASSIGGGAGANVLTF. The CDR3 DNA reads TGTGCCAGTAGTATAGGTGGGGGGGCTGGGGCCAACGTCCTGACTTTC.

The genes are TRBV7-9 and TRBJ2-1; 10 nucleotides line up with TRBD2. This CDR3 contains 16 residues. V dropped 5 bases and J dropped 6; count of bases not matched to a gene: 10. The germline V gene has CDR1 SEHNR and CDR2 FQNEAQ (reference sequence). Here the CDR3 DNA reads TGTGCCAGCAGCACCAGACTAGCGGGCGCGAGCAATGAGCAGTTCTTC. It codes for CASSTRLAGASNEQFF.